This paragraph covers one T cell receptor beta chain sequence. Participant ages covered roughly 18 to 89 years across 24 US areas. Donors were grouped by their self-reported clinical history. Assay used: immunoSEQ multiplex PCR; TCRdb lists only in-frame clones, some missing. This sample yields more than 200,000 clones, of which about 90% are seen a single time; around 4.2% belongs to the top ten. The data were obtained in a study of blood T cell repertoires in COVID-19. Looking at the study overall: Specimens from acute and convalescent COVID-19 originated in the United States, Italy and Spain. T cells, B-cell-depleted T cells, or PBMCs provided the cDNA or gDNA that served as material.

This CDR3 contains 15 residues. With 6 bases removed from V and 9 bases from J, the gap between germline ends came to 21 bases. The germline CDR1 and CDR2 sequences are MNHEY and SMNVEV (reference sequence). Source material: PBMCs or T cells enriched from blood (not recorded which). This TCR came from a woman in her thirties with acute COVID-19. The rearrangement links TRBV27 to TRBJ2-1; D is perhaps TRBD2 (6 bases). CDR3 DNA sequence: TGTGCCAGCAGCCCCTTATCGGGCCGGCGGGGTGAGCAGTTCTTC. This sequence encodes CASSPLSGRRGEQFF.